A selection of T cell receptor beta chains follows, all from one sample in a study of blood T cell repertoires in COVID-19. Here immunoSEQ multiplex PCR was the method, and the copy in TCRdb shows in-frame clones only, minus some. The sample carries roughly 250,000 clones, 75% to 90% recorded once. Sequenced: peripheral blood. The receptors derive from a man between 60 and 75 years old who had recovered from COVID-19. CDR3s include the opening cysteine and the closing phenylalanine or tryptophan. The order of the fields is J gene, D gene, clone size, V gene, CDR3 length, CDR3 protein, CDR3 DNA. The D gene is left open where the match is weak. Only part of the rows carry a size: once, few, many, or a class if the clone is expanded.

J: TRBJ2-7; D: TRBD1; size: .; V: TRBV5-4; length: 14; CDR3: CASSLGQGAREQYF; DNA: TGTGCCAGCAGCTTGGGACAGGGGGCGAGGGAGCAGTACTTC
J: TRBJ2-7; D: TRBD1; size: .; V: TRBV9; length: 16; CDR3: CASSPQAGTDDYEQYF; DNA: TGTGCCAGCAGCCCCCAAGCCGGGACAGATGATTACGAGCAGTACTTC
J: TRBJ2-7; D: .; size: .; V: TRBV3-1/TRBV3-2; length: 14; CDR3: CASSQPGSSYEQYF; DNA: TGTGCCAGCAGCCAACCGGGGAGCTCCTACGAGCAGTACTTC
J: TRBJ2-3; D: TRBD2; size: .; V: TRBV30; length: 16; CDR3: CAWSVRTSGGGDTQYF; DNA: TGTGCCTGGAGTGTACGTACTAGCGGGGGGGGAGATACGCAGTATTTT
J: TRBJ1-1; D: TRBD1; size: .; V: TRBV18; length: 16; CDR3: CASSPGDRGVGTEAFF; DNA: TGTGCCAGCTCACCAGGGGACAGGGGGGTAGGCACTGAAGCTTTCTTT
J: TRBJ2-5; D: TRBD2; size: .; V: TRBV6-1; length: 16; CDR3: CASSDLRAGGPWDQYF; DNA: TGTGCCAGCAGTGACCTACGGGCGGGGGGCCCCTGGGACCAGTACTTC
J: TRBJ2-1; D: .; size: .; V: TRBV6-5; length: 16; CDR3: CASSWSGNLRNNEQFF; DNA: TGTGCCAGCAGTTGGAGCGGAAACCTACGCAACAATGAGCAGTTCTTC
J: TRBJ2-4; D: TRBD2; size: .; V: TRBV5-5; length: 15; CDR3: CASSLRGVREDIQYF; DNA: TGTGCCAGCAGCTTGCGGGGGGTCAGGGAGGACATTCAGTACTTC
J: TRBJ1-6; D: .; size: .; V: TRBV2; length: 14; CDR3: CASSEGRINSPLHF; DNA: TGTGCCAGCAGTGAAGGGCGGATTAATTCACCCCTCCACTTT
J: TRBJ2-2; D: TRBD1; size: .; V: TRBV23-1; length: 14; CDR3: CASRNKTGIGELFF; DNA: TGCGCCAGCAGAAACAAGACAGGGATCGGGGAGCTGTTTTTT
J: TRBJ1-1; D: .; size: .; V: TRBV7-8; length: 14; CDR3: CASSRAGVNTEAFF; DNA: TGTGCCAGCAGCCGAGCGGGAGTGAACACTGAAGCTTTCTTT
J: TRBJ1-6; D: .; size: .; V: TRBV12-5; length: 14; CDR3: CASDTRDYNSPLHF; DNA: TGTGCTAGTGATACACGGGACTATAATTCACCCCTCCACTTT
J: TRBJ2-2; D: .; size: .; V: TRBV5-1; length: 16; CDR3: CASSPKGLLNTGELFF; DNA: TGCGCCAGCAGCCCCAAGGGACTCTTGAACACCGGGGAGCTGTTTTTT
J: TRBJ2-7; D: .; size: .; V: TRBV7-9; length: 14; CDR3: CASSTTASSYEQYF; DNA: TGTGCCAGCAGCACGACAGCCAGCTCCTACGAGCAGTACTTC
J: TRBJ2-5; D: TRBD1; size: .; V: TRBV5-5; length: 15; CDR3: CASSLTRTGQETQYF; DNA: TGTGCCAGCAGCCTAACCCGGACAGGGCAAGAGACCCAGTACTTC
J: TRBJ2-3; D: TRBD2; size: once; V: TRBV5-1; length: 15; CDR3: CASSGSSGSRDTQYF; DNA: TGCGCCAGCAGCGGATCTAGCGGTTCAAGGGATACGCAGTATTTT